This record concerns one T cell receptor (beta chain) sequence. The data were taken from a study of blood T cells in healthy people across ages. The germline CDR1 and CDR2 sequences are LGHDT and YNNKEL (reference sequence). The CDR3 runs 13 residues. The germline V and J ends were trimmed by 1 base and 8 bases, with 11 bases remaining between them. PCR was performed a second time for 7 to 11 cycles using a sample-barcoded 5' primer and a J-beta primer mix. In TCRdb, the 5' RACE reads were re-called with MiXCR into one record per CDR3 protein. The sample consists of 1.2 million to 1.5 million distinct CDR3 sequences, around 39% of them appearing once.

Material: blood. The sequence came from a woman aged 18-29 years in good health. V is TRBV3-1 and J is TRBJ1-2; D is uncertain. DNA of the CDR3: TGTGCCAGCAGCCAAGCTGTCGGATGGGGCTACACCTTC. Its protein product is CASSQAVGWGYTF.